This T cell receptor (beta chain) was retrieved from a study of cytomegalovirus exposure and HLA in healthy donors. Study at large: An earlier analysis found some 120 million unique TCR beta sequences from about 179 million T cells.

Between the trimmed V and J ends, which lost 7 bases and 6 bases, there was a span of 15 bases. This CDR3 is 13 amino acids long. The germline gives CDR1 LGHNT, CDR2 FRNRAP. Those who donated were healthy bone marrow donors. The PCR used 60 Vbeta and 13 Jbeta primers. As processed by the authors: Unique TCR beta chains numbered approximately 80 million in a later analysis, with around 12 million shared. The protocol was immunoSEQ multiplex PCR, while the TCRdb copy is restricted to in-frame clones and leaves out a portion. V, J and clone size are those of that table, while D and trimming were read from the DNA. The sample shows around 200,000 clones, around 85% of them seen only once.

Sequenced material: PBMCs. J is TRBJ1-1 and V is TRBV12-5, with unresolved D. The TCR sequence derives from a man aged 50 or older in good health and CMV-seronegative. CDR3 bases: TGTGCTAGTGCCCAAGACTTTTCGGCTGAAGCTTTCTTT. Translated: CASAQDFSAEAFF. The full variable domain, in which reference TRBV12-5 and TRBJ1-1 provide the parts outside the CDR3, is DARVTQTPRHKVTEMGQEVTMRCQPILGHNTVFWYRQTMMQGLELLAYFRNRAPLDDSGMPKDRFSAEMPDATLATLKIQPSEPRDSAVYFCASAQDFSAEAFFGQGTRLTVV.